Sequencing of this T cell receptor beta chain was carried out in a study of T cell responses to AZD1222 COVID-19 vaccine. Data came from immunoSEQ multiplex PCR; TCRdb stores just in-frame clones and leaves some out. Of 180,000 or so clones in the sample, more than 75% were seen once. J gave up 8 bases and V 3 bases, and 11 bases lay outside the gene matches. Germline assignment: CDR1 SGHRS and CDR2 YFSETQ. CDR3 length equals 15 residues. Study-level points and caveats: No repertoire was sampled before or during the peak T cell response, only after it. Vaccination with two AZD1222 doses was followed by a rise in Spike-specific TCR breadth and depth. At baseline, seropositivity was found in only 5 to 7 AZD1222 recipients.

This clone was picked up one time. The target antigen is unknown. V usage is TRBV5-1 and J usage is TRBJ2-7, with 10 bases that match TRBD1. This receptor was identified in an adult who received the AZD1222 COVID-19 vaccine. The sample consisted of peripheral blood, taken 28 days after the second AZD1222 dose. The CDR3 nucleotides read TGCGCCAGCAGCTCGGAGGTGTGGGGACAGGGGAAGCAGTACTTC. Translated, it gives CASSSEVWGQGKQYF.